The entry below gives a single T cell receptor (beta chain) sequence along with its context. Its cognate antigen has yet to be identified. No clone much larger than this one lies a single base away; base qualities are absent. Reads for this sample came from an Illumina HiSeq 1500. Clones were called with MiXCR by TCRdb after fastp trimmed the public reads at Q25, and only in-frame beta chains were retained. Rows are unified per CDR3 protein, each entry keeping the most common DNA and genes. A total of under 200,000 distinct CDR3 sequences appear in this sample, about 20% of them only once. Jointly, the top ten make up roughly 25% of the sample. These data originate in a study of T cell repertoires in cytomegalovirus infection (dated by TCRdb to between 2018 and 2020). At the level of the whole study: Recently identified HLA-C-restricted CMV epitopes, whose presentation resists viral immunomodulation, were targeted by peptide stimulations together with well-studied HLA-B-restricted epitopes. Because public TCR beta signatures pointed to carriage of CMV infection together with the matching HLA type, the HLA type of each donor mattered for the analysis.

CDR1 and CDR2 were assigned from the germline V gene as SGDLS and YYNGEE. The CDR3 covers 15 residues, taking in both the cysteine and the phenylalanine. Only the CDR3 DNA stays, 45 bases, in frame from base 1. Ends trimmed: V by 3 bases, J by 7 bases; bases unmatched to a gene: 6. This sample's treatment or condition label indicates: in vitro stimulation with specific CMV peptide epitopes to enrich CMV-specific T cells. On the study overall, not on this receptor specifically: The ex vivo response was dominated by HLA-C-restricted CMV-specific TCR beta clonotypes, and the single most frequent clonotype in two of eight donors was supplied by these HLA-C-restricted clonotypes. In both this cohort and an independent roughly 350-donor cohort, the cumulative frequency of public TCR beta family members distinguished carriers of CMV infection plus the relevant HLA type.

The origin of this receptor is a human donor in good health (CMV status not recorded). Some clones in this sample may be carry-over from other donors' samples. Sequences were derived from CD8+ T cells from cultured PBMCs, sampled from culture after CMV antigen stimulation. Rearrangement joined TRBV9 to TRBJ1-6, and 8 junctional nucleotides match TRBD1. The CDR3 reads CASSDSGTGNSPLHF. The DNA is as follows: TGTGCCAGCAGCGACTCCGGGACAGGCAATTCACCCCTCCACTTT.